The rows below give T cell receptor beta chains drawn from one sample of a study of cytomegalovirus exposure and HLA in healthy donors. The protocol was immunoSEQ multiplex PCR, while the TCRdb copy is restricted to in-frame clones and leaves out a portion. Counted here are 210,000 or so clones, over 60% occurring once; the ten biggest clones make up under 2%. Sequencing was performed on PBMCs. Source of these receptors: a man aged 18 to 29 in good health and CMV-seronegative. Each CDR3 is given with its conserved first and last residue. Fields, in order: D gene, clone size, V gene, J gene, CDR3 protein, CDR3 DNA. The D gene is left open where the match is weak. Where a row states a size, it is once, few, many or the class of an expanded clone; other rows omit it.

d_call: .
clone_size: .
v_call: TRBV6-5
j_call: TRBJ2-5
cdr3_aa: CASRNGAVETQYF
cdr3_nt: TGTGCCAGCAGGAATGGGGCAGTCGAGACCCAGTACTTC

d_call: TRBD2
clone_size: .
v_call: TRBV7-9
j_call: TRBJ2-1
cdr3_aa: CASSLLADFYNEQFF
cdr3_nt: TGTGCCAGCAGCTTACTAGCGGACTTCTACAATGAGCAGTTCTTC

d_call: TRBD1
clone_size: .
v_call: TRBV18
j_call: TRBJ1-1
cdr3_aa: CASSPLGQGKDTEAFF
cdr3_nt: TGTGCCAGCTCACCCCTCGGACAGGGTAAGGACACTGAAGCTTTCTTT

d_call: TRBD2
clone_size: .
v_call: TRBV29-1
j_call: TRBJ2-4
cdr3_aa: CSVGLAGGKLAKNIQYF
cdr3_nt: TGCAGCGTGGGACTAGCGGGAGGGAAACTAGCCAAAAACATTCAGTACTTC

d_call: .
clone_size: few
v_call: TRBV6-5
j_call: TRBJ2-5
cdr3_aa: CASSSLRLETQYF
cdr3_nt: TGTGCCAGCAGTTCCCTCAGGTTGGAGACCCAGTACTTC

d_call: .
clone_size: .
v_call: TRBV7-2
j_call: TRBJ2-2
cdr3_aa: CASSLSLTGELFF
cdr3_nt: TGTGCCAGCAGCTTATCTCTCACCGGGGAGCTGTTTTTT

d_call: TRBD1
clone_size: .
v_call: TRBV6-1
j_call: TRBJ1-2
cdr3_aa: CASSERTGFGYTF
cdr3_nt: TGTGCCAGCAGTGAGAGGACAGGGTTTGGCTACACCTTC

d_call: .
clone_size: few
v_call: TRBV7-9
j_call: TRBJ1-2
cdr3_aa: CASSQHRVDGYTF
cdr3_nt: TGTGCCAGCAGCCAACACAGGGTTGATGGCTACACCTTC

d_call: TRBD1
clone_size: .
v_call: TRBV29-1
j_call: TRBJ2-7
cdr3_aa: CSVDLTGWNEQYF
cdr3_nt: TGCAGCGTCGACTTGACAGGGTGGAACGAGCAGTACTTC

d_call: TRBD1
clone_size: .
v_call: TRBV27
j_call: TRBJ1-1
cdr3_aa: CASSYGTGGFGHTEAFF
cdr3_nt: TGTGCCAGCAGTTACGGGACAGGGGGCTTCGGTCACACTGAAGCTTTCTTT

d_call: TRBD2
clone_size: .
v_call: TRBV5-1
j_call: TRBJ2-5
cdr3_aa: CASSWTSGSQETQYF
cdr3_nt: TGCGCCAGCAGCTGGACTAGCGGGAGCCAAGAGACCCAGTACTTC

d_call: TRBD1
clone_size: once
v_call: TRBV11-2
j_call: TRBJ2-5
cdr3_aa: CASSLERGRGRTQYF
cdr3_nt: TGTGCCAGCAGCTTAGAGCGGGGCAGGGGGCGTACCCAGTACTTC

d_call: TRBD2
clone_size: .
v_call: TRBV2
j_call: TRBJ2-5
cdr3_aa: CASRLAGARVETQYF
cdr3_nt: TGTGCCAGCAGACTAGCGGGAGCGAGAGTAGAGACCCAGTACTTC

d_call: TRBD1
clone_size: .
v_call: TRBV28
j_call: TRBJ1-2
cdr3_aa: CASSLTGGLYGYTF
cdr3_nt: TGTGCCAGCAGTTTGACAGGGGGCCTCTATGGCTACACCTTC

d_call: TRBD2
clone_size: .
v_call: TRBV7-2
j_call: TRBJ2-3
cdr3_aa: CASSLRLAGKVDTQYF
cdr3_nt: TGTGCCAGCAGCCTTCGACTAGCGGGAAAAGTAGATACGCAGTATTTT

d_call: TRBD2
clone_size: .
v_call: TRBV7-2
j_call: TRBJ2-1
cdr3_aa: CASSPRSGRADREQFF
cdr3_nt: TGTGCCAGCAGCCCCAGAAGCGGGAGGGCCGATCGAGAGCAGTTCTTC

d_call: TRBD1
clone_size: .
v_call: TRBV30
j_call: TRBJ2-7
cdr3_aa: CACRVKIQGTYEQYF
cdr3_nt: TGTGCCTGCAGGGTCAAAATACAGGGGACCTACGAGCAGTACTTC

d_call: .
clone_size: .
v_call: TRBV4-2
j_call: TRBJ1-1
cdr3_aa: CASSQNIRVSDTEAFF
cdr3_nt: TGTGCCAGCAGCCAAAATATCAGGGTCTCGGACACTGAAGCTTTCTTT

d_call: TRBD1
clone_size: .
v_call: TRBV14
j_call: TRBJ1-2
cdr3_aa: CASSQVGRTRGCGYTF
cdr3_nt: TGTGCCAGCAGCCAAGTCGGCCGGACCAGGGGGTGTGGCTACACCTTC

d_call: .
clone_size: .
v_call: TRBV30
j_call: TRBJ2-1
cdr3_aa: CAWSESDNEQFF
cdr3_nt: TGTGCCTGGAGTGAGTCAGACAATGAGCAGTTCTTC

d_call: .
clone_size: .
v_call: TRBV27
j_call: TRBJ2-7
cdr3_aa: CASSLGPSYEQYF
cdr3_nt: TGTGCCAGCAGTTTAGGGCCATCCTACGAGCAGTACTTC

d_call: TRBD2
clone_size: few
v_call: TRBV5-1
j_call: TRBJ2-7
cdr3_aa: CASSATSGGSSYEQYF
cdr3_nt: TGCGCCAGCAGCGCCACTAGCGGGGGGAGCTCCTACGAGCAGTACTTC

d_call: TRBD1
clone_size: .
v_call: TRBV5-1
j_call: TRBJ2-7
cdr3_aa: CASSLGQGGYEQYF
cdr3_nt: TGCGCCAGCAGCTTGGGACAGGGGGGTTACGAGCAGTACTTC

d_call: .
clone_size: .
v_call: TRBV13
j_call: TRBJ2-2
cdr3_aa: CASSSIPGDDTGELFF
cdr3_nt: TGTGCCAGCAGCTCCATCCCGGGGGACGACACCGGGGAGCTGTTTTTT

d_call: .
clone_size: .
v_call: TRBV6-5
j_call: TRBJ1-2
cdr3_aa: CASEGLYGYTF
cdr3_nt: TGTGCCAGCGAGGGACTCTATGGCTACACCTTC

d_call: TRBD1
clone_size: once
v_call: TRBV19
j_call: TRBJ1-5
cdr3_aa: CASSSGTGRNQPQHF
cdr3_nt: TGTGCCAGTAGTTCCGGGACAGGGAGGAATCAGCCCCAGCATTTT

d_call: .
clone_size: .
v_call: TRBV13
j_call: TRBJ2-5
cdr3_aa: CASSGVNQETQYF
cdr3_nt: TGTGCCAGCAGCGGAGTGAACCAAGAGACCCAGTACTTC

d_call: .
clone_size: .
v_call: TRBV29-1
j_call: TRBJ2-1
cdr3_aa: CSSGRGLSNEQFF
cdr3_nt: TGCAGCTCAGGGCGGGGACTTTCCAATGAGCAGTTCTTC

d_call: .
clone_size: .
v_call: TRBV27
j_call: TRBJ2-4
cdr3_aa: CASSWSSKNIQYF
cdr3_nt: TGTGCCAGCAGTTGGAGCAGCAAAAACATTCAGTACTTC

d_call: TRBD2
clone_size: .
v_call: TRBV7-7
j_call: TRBJ2-7
cdr3_aa: CASSLLTSGDGEQYF
cdr3_nt: TGTGCTAGCAGCTTATTAACTAGCGGTGATGGGGAGCAGTACTTC

d_call: .
clone_size: large
v_call: TRBV4-2
j_call: TRBJ1-5
cdr3_aa: CASSQGGEAQPQHF
cdr3_nt: TGTGCCAGCAGCCAAGGGGGAGAGGCACAGCCCCAGCATTTT

d_call: TRBD2
clone_size: .
v_call: TRBV19
j_call: TRBJ2-5
cdr3_aa: CASSRAGVRETQYF
cdr3_nt: TGTGCCAGTAGCCGAGCGGGAGTTAGAGAGACCCAGTACTTC

d_call: TRBD1
clone_size: .
v_call: TRBV7-8
j_call: TRBJ2-2
cdr3_aa: CASSLGDSNTGELFF
cdr3_nt: TGTGCCAGCAGCTTAGGGGACAGTAACACCGGGGAGCTGTTTTTT

d_call: TRBD1
clone_size: .
v_call: TRBV14
j_call: TRBJ1-3
cdr3_aa: CASSRAQGETGNTIYF
cdr3_nt: TGTGCCAGCAGCCGAGCACAGGGGGAAACTGGAAACACCATATATTTT

d_call: TRBD1
clone_size: .
v_call: TRBV30
j_call: TRBJ1-4
cdr3_aa: CAWSVGGDRRINEKLFF
cdr3_nt: TGTGCCTGGAGTGTAGGCGGGGACAGACGTATTAATGAAAAACTGTTTTTT

d_call: TRBD1
clone_size: few
v_call: TRBV15
j_call: TRBJ1-5
cdr3_aa: CAVGTGSLMGNQPQHF
cdr3_nt: TGTGCCGTCGGGACAGGGAGCCTTATGGGCAATCAGCCCCAGCATTTT

d_call: TRBD1
clone_size: .
v_call: TRBV27
j_call: TRBJ1-1
cdr3_aa: CASSSRDRVGPEAFF
cdr3_nt: TGTGCCAGCAGTTCCCGGGACAGGGTAGGTCCTGAAGCTTTCTTT

d_call: .
clone_size: .
v_call: TRBV19
j_call: TRBJ1-4
cdr3_aa: CASTSQGTNEKLFF
cdr3_nt: TGTGCCAGTACTTCACAGGGAACTAATGAAAAACTGTTTTTT

d_call: TRBD1
clone_size: .
v_call: TRBV19
j_call: TRBJ2-7
cdr3_aa: CASSRQGVYEQYF
cdr3_nt: TGTGCCAGTAGTAGACAGGGGGTCTACGAGCAGTACTTC

d_call: TRBD2
clone_size: .
v_call: TRBV5-1
j_call: TRBJ2-1
cdr3_aa: CASSREVRSYNEQFF
cdr3_nt: TGCGCCAGCAGCCGGGAGGTCCGCTCCTACAATGAGCAGTTCTTC

d_call: .
clone_size: .
v_call: TRBV11-3
j_call: TRBJ2-1
cdr3_aa: CASSSYSYNEQFF
cdr3_nt: TGTGCCAGCAGCTCTTACTCCTACAATGAGCAGTTCTTC

d_call: TRBD1
clone_size: few
v_call: TRBV9
j_call: TRBJ2-3
cdr3_aa: CASSVGQGAGTDTQYF
cdr3_nt: TGTGCCAGCAGCGTAGGGCAGGGGGCCGGCACAGATACGCAGTATTTT

d_call: TRBD2
clone_size: .
v_call: TRBV6-4
j_call: TRBJ2-1
cdr3_aa: CASSDTSGGYNEQFF
cdr3_nt: TGTGCCAGCAGTGATACTAGCGGGGGCTACAATGAGCAGTTCTTC

d_call: .
clone_size: .
v_call: TRBV28
j_call: TRBJ1-5
cdr3_aa: CASLTGGAYSNQPQHF
cdr3_nt: TGTGCCAGTCTAACAGGTGGGGCTTATAGCAATCAGCCCCAGCATTTT

d_call: TRBD1
clone_size: .
v_call: TRBV6-6
j_call: TRBJ1-5
cdr3_aa: CASSLGQLVNQPQHF
cdr3_nt: TGTGCCAGCAGTTTGGGACAGTTGGTCAATCAGCCCCAGCATTTT